This T cell receptor beta chain was sequenced in a study of cytomegalovirus exposure and HLA in healthy donors. General study findings and limits: The classifier reportedly diagnosed cytomegalovirus status with high sensitivity and specificity. A missense variant in DCLRE1C was later tied to TCR beta V- and J-gene trimming.

The germline CDR1 and CDR2 sequences are SGHRS and YFSETQ. Losses at the gene ends were 0 bases for V and 2 bases for J; bases not matched to a gene: 2. The CDR3 consists of 17 residues. Notes on this clone: Its specificity is not known.

All donors participated as healthy donors of bone marrow. PCR amplification relied on 60 Vbeta primers (plus 13 Jbeta primers). Only in-frame clones appear in the TCRdb table, and some are missing; sequencing was by immunoSEQ multiplex PCR. The record lists more than 95,000 clones, of which the ten most abundant hold roughly 2%. Sequences were obtained from PBMCs. The TCR was taken from a middle-aged man in good health and CMV-seronegative. The J gene is TRBJ2-3, the V gene TRBV5-1, with TRBD2 matching 14 bases. The CDR3 region is CASSLGLAGGTTDTQYF. The CDR3 bases are TGCGCCAGCAGCTTGGGACTAGCGGGAGGGACCACAGATACGCAGTATTTT. Full variable domain (outside the CDR3, taken from reference TRBV5-1 and TRBJ2-3): KAGVTQTPRYLIKTRGQQVTLSCSPISGHRSVSWYQQTPGQGLQFLFEYFSETQRNKGNFPGRFSGRQFSNSRSEMNVSTLELGDSALYLCASSLGLAGGTTDTQYFGPGTRLTVL.